This T cell receptor (beta chain) emerged from a study of T cells after yellow fever vaccination. Study-wide findings and caveats: Post-booster repertoires contained most primary-vaccination clones again (96% CD4, about 90% CD8). Relatively few clonotypes were ones that appeared in both CD4 and CD8 compartments.

This clonotype came up many times. Its antigen is currently unknown. MiXCR, applied by TCRdb to the 5' RACE reads, yields one record per CDR3 protein. The data hold almost 70,000 distinct CDR3 sequences, with about 6% observed a single time. Germline V gene sequence: CDR1 ENHRY, CDR2 SYGVKD. The CDR3 totals 13 residues. The V segment lost 10 bases and the J segment 3 bases; nucleotides outside the gene matches: 8. The origin of this receptor is a young man who received the YFV17D yellow fever vaccine. The specimen comprised CD4+ T cells sorted from PBMCs, sampled around 14 days after the first yellow fever vaccination. The chain links TRBV10-3 to TRBJ1-1, with 7 bases matching TRBD1. The CDR3 here is CATSGQGDTEAFF. DNA for the CDR3: TGTGCCACCTCTGGCCAGGGGGACACTGAAGCTTTCTTT.